One and the same sample provided the 30 T cell receptor beta chains below, sequenced in a study of T cells in Graves' hyperthyroidism and ophthalmopathy. TCR beta CDR3 regions were amplified from RNA. During a first-round RT-PCR of the TCR CDR3, the HTBI primer set was used. MiXCR, run by TCRdb on the multiplex PCR reads, gives a single entry per CDR3 protein. Among about 600,000 distinct CDR3 sequences, 14% were seen once, and the ten largest hold about 7%. Sequencing was carried out using blood. These receptors came from a woman between 18 and 29 years old with Graves' ophthalmopathy.

With regard to this clonotype: At one of its ends the junction is not consistent with the germline gene, which may arise from a read error. J is TRBJ2-7 and V is TRBV7-6; 7 bases are shared with TRBD2. The CDR3 is 17 residues long. CDR1 is SGHVS, CDR2 FNYEAQ, per germline. The CDR3 bases are TGTGCCAGCAGCTTACCCCCTCGAGAGCGGGACCTTCTCGAGCGGTACTTC. This gives the protein CASSLPPRERDLLERYF.

In DNA form, the CDR3 reads TGCAGTGCTAGAGAGGAGGCGGGAGGGAACACCGGGGAGCTGTTTTTT. As protein: CSAREEAGGNTGELFF. This chain joins TRBV20-1 and TRBJ2-2; TRBD2 matches at 8 bases. Germline CDR1 DFQATT, CDR2 SNEGSKA (reference sequence). V lost 0 bases, J lost 1 base, and 4 bases stayed unmatched. This CDR3 has 16 amino acids.

This clonotype was observed many times. The V call is TRBV2, the J call TRBJ2-7; TRBD2 might be the D (5 bases). Trimming took 4 bases from V and 6 from J, leaving 7 bases between them. Germline V gene lookup returns CDR1 SNHLY and CDR2 FYNNEI. CDR3 length equals 11 residues. The CDR3 bases are TGTGCCAGCAGTGGACGGGGCGAGCAGTACTTC. Its translation is CASSGRGEQYF.

This clonotype showed up many times. The DNA of the CDR3 is TGTGCCAGCAGCTTAGATCTCAGGCCATTGGGGGCTCTCTATGGCTACACCTTC. This sequence encodes CASSLDLRPLGALYGYTF. J is TRBJ1-2 and V is TRBV11-3, with TRBD1 as a possible D gene (6 bases). The V gene lost 0 bases and the J gene lost 4 bases, with 21 bases spanning the gap. Looked up from germline, CDR1 is SGHNT and CDR2 is YENEEA. This CDR3 contains 18 residues.

This clonotype was counted at least ten times. The chain uses TRBV20-1 and TRBJ1-2; a possible D gene is TRBD1 (5 bases). This CDR3 spans 12 amino acids. From germline, CDR1 is DFQATT and CDR2 SNEGSKA (reference sequence). The germline V and J ends were trimmed by 7 bases and 2 bases, with 11 bases remaining between them. The CDR3 is CSVTTVNYGYTF. Here the CDR3 DNA reads TGCAGTGTCACGACAGTCAACTATGGCTACACCTTC.

The CDR3 protein is CASSTLGLAGAKNTGELFF. The CDR3 region has the DNA TGTGCCAGCAGCACATTAGGACTAGCGGGAGCAAAGAACACCGGGGAGCTGTTTTTT. The J gene is TRBJ2-2, the V gene TRBV7-3, with TRBD2 identical over 13 bases. This CDR3 contains 19 residues. CDR1 is SGHTA, CDR2 FQGTGA, per germline. The V gene end was trimmed by 5 bases and the J gene end by 1 base; junction bases not matched to a gene: 10.

The J gene is TRBJ1-4, the V gene TRBV30; TRBD1 is a possible D gene (5 bases). There are 13 residues in the CDR3. The V end was cut by 0 bases, the J end by 8 bases, with 10 bases between. Per the germline V gene, CDR1 is GTSNPN and CDR2 is SVGIG (reference sequence). CDR3 sequence reads: CAWSVGGDEKLFF. In DNA, the CDR3 is TGTGCCTGGAGTGTAGGCGGGGACGAAAAACTGTTTTTT.

The table lists this clonotype with many counts. The CDR3 region has the DNA TGTGCCAGCAGCCCAGGGGACAGCAAAAGTGAAAAACTGTTTTTT. This gives the protein CASSPGDSKSEKLFF. The V call is TRBV7-9, the J call TRBJ1-4; TRBD1 agrees at 7 bases. Trimming removed 5 bases from V and 7 bases from J; junction bases left unmatched: 10. CDR1 and CDR2 (germline): SEHNR, FQNEAQ (reference sequence). CDR3 length equals 15 residues.

J is TRBJ2-5 and V is TRBV4-2; the D is unclear. The germline V and J ends were trimmed by 0 bases and 2 bases, with 4 bases remaining between them. This CDR3 has 13 residues. CDR1 LGHNA and CDR2 YNFKEQ come from the germline V gene. CDR3 residues: CASSQDEQETQYF. The DNA for the CDR3 is TGTGCCAGCAGCCAAGATGAACAAGAGACCCAGTACTTC.

The J gene is TRBJ2-1, the V gene TRBV4-1, with D unclear. V was pared by 2 bases and J by 0 bases, with 11 bases between. The germline gives CDR1 MGHRA, CDR2 YSYEKL. The CDR3 has 16 residues. DNA of the CDR3: TGCGCCAGCAGCCAACCCGGGTTCCGCTCCTACAATGAGCAGTTCTTC. It specifies CASSQPGFRSYNEQFF.

This clonotype was seen many times. The J gene is TRBJ1-6, the V gene TRBV10-3; weak D call: TRBD1 (5 bases). CDR3 size: 16 residues. Per germline, CDR1 ENHRY and CDR2 SYGVKD. V lost 6 bases to trimming and J lost 8 bases, with 20 bases between them. The CDR3 DNA reads as TGTGCCATCAGCGCAGGAGGGACTCAAAGACATTCACCCCTCCACTTT. Amino acids: CAISAGGTQRHSPLHF.

A few counts support this clonotype. The V call is TRBV5-8, the J call TRBJ1-4; possibly TRBD1 for D (5 bases). Trimming removed 3 bases at V and 6 bases at J, with 18 bases between. CDR1 and CDR2 from the germline V gene are SGHTS and YDEGEE. The CDR3 is made up of 16 amino acids. In nucleotides, the CDR3 is TGTGCCAGCAGCTCCACGTTCAGGGTAGAGGATGAAAAACTGTTTTTT. Protein product: CASSSTFRVEDEKLFF.

This clonotype was recorded at least ten times. The rearrangement uses TRBV20-1 and TRBJ2-3; 9 bases line up with TRBD2. Germline assignment: CDR1 DFQATT and CDR2 SNEGSKA (reference sequence). CDR3 size: 16 residues. With 1 base clipped from V and 0 bases from J, the junction kept 5 bases outside the gene matches. DNA for the CDR3: TGCAGTGCTAGAGTGGCCCTAGCGGGAAGCACAGATACGCAGTATTTT. Translated, it gives CSARVALAGSTDTQYF.

This clonotype was detected many times. The V call is TRBV6-2 or TRBV6-3, the J call TRBJ2-2; 12 nucleotides agree with TRBD2. The germline V gene encodes CDR1 MNHEY and CDR2 SVGEGT. This CDR3 has 17 residues. Trimming at V came to 6 bases and at J to 3 bases, leaving 8 bases not matched to a gene. CDR3 DNA sequence: TGTGCCAGCAGCCCAGGACTAGCGGGAAGCTACACCGGGGAGCTGTTTTTT. Translation gives CASSPGLAGSYTGELFF.

The sample holds a few counts of this clonotype. The chain links TRBV18 to TRBJ2-2; D possibly corresponds to TRBD2 (6 bases). Trimming removed 0 bases from V and 5 bases from J, with 13 bases in between. Germline V gene data show CDR1 as KGHSH and CDR2 as LQKENI. This CDR3 spans 16 amino acids. The CDR3 coding sequence is TGTGCCAGCTCACCACCAGGAGGGTTGAGTACCGGGGAGCTGTTTTTT. Its protein product is CASSPPGGLSTGELFF. The entire variable domain, with the rest obtained from reference TRBV18 and TRBJ2-2, is as follows: NAGVMQNPRHLVRRRGQEARLRCSPMKGHSHVYWYRQLPEEGLKFMVYLQKENIIDESGMPKERFSAEFPKEGPSILRIQQVVRGDSAAYFCASSPPGGLSTGELFFGEGSRLTVL.

This clonotype was found a few times. The genes are TRBV4-1 and TRBJ2-1; D is perhaps TRBD2 (6 bases). V lost 1 base to trimming and J lost 5 bases, with 15 bases between them. In germline, CDR1 is MGHRA, CDR2 YSYEKL. This CDR3 spans 16 amino acids. Here the CDR3 DNA reads TGCGCCAGCAGCCAAGGACATCTAGCGATCCACAATGAGCAGTTCTTC. It encodes CASSQGHLAIHNEQFF.

This chain connects TRBV10-2 to TRBJ2-5; the D gene is possibly TRBD1 (5 bases). The CDR3 consists of 12 residues. Trimming pared 6 bases from V and 1 base from J, leaving 6 bases between. CDR1 WSHSY and CDR2 SAAADI come from the germline V gene. The CDR3 loop is CASRTVQETQYF. For the CDR3, the DNA is TGCGCCAGCAGGACAGTCCAAGAGACCCAGTACTTC.

This clonotype has ten or more counts. The chain links TRBV6-2 or TRBV6-3 to TRBJ2-7; 13 bases align to TRBD2. The CDR3 loop spans 16 amino acids. The germline V gene has CDR1 MNHEY and CDR2 SVGEGT. The V segment lost 5 bases and the J segment 1 base; nucleotides outside the gene matches: 5. The CDR3 DNA sequence: TGTGCCAGCAGTCACGGACTAGCGGGAGCTTCCTACGAGCAGTACTTC. Protein: CASSHGLAGASYEQYF.

The J gene is TRBJ2-2, the V gene TRBV19, with 8 bases aligning to TRBD2. There are 16 residues in the CDR3. Germline V gives CDR1 LNHDA, CDR2 SQIVND (reference sequence). Trimming cost V 2 bases and J 1 base; bases outside gene matches: 3. Here the CDR3 reads CASSINGGVNTGELFF. The CDR3 bases are TGTGCCAGTAGTATAAACGGGGGGGTGAACACCGGGGAGCTGTTTTTT. Using reference TRBV19 and TRBJ2-2 for the parts outside the CDR3, the full variable domain is DGGITQSPKYLFRKEGQNVTLSCEQNLNHDAMYWYRQDPGQGLRLIYYSQIVNDFQKGDIAEGYSVSREKKESFPLTVTSAQKNPTAFYLCASSINGGVNTGELFFGEGSRLTVL.

This clonotype was counted at least ten times. The chain links TRBV12-3 or TRBV12-4 to TRBJ1-5; 10 bases align to TRBD1. This CDR3 has 15 amino acids. J was trimmed by 8 bases and V by 7 bases; bases with no gene match: 11. The CDR3 DNA is TGTGCCAGCACCTGGACAGGGGGGCCAGGGGAGCCCCAGCATTTT. Translating it yields CASTWTGGPGEPQHF.

This clonotype has ten or more counts. V and J are TRBV7-2 and TRBJ2-3, with D possibly TRBD2 on 5 matching bases. Trimming shortened V by 5 bases and J by 0 bases, and 21 bases separated the two germline ends. CDR1 SGHTA and CDR2 FQGNSA come from the germline V gene. The CDR3 loop spans 18 amino acids. This chain's CDR3 is CASSLIGFSESSTDTQYF. The CDR3 nucleotides are TGTGCCAGCAGCCTTATCGGGTTTAGCGAATCTAGCACAGATACGCAGTATTTT.

This clonotype was recorded at least ten times. In DNA form, the CDR3 reads TGTGCCAGCAGCTCGACAGGGCCCTATGGCTACACCTTC. Protein product: CASSSTGPYGYTF. This rearrangement joins TRBV7-2 to TRBJ1-2, with 7 positions matching TRBD1. The CDR3 consists of 13 residues. Trimming at V came to 4 bases and at J to 4 bases, leaving 3 bases not matched to a gene. Germline CDR1 reads SGHTA; CDR2 reads FQGNSA.

The rearrangement uses TRBV20-1 and TRBJ2-3; a weak D match, TRBD2 (6 bases). V dropped 6 bases and J dropped 0 bases, with 16 bases sitting between them. There are 15 residues in the CDR3. CDR1 is DFQATT and CDR2 is SNEGSKA in the germline V gene (reference sequence). The CDR3, as DNA: TGCAGTGCCCCGATGGGCGGGACTAGCACAGATACGCAGTATTTT. It encodes CSAPMGGTSTDTQYF.

This clonotype has a count of ten or more. The chain employs TRBV6-2 or TRBV6-3 and TRBJ2-2; D is unclear. Germline CDR1 reads MNHEY; CDR2 reads SVGEGT. V lost 0 bases and J lost 5, with 7 bases in between. The CDR3 length is 14 residues. The DNA of the CDR3 is TGTGCCAGCAGTTACTCGTCCCTGACCGGGGAGCTGTTTTTT. Protein: CASSYSSLTGELFF.

The rearrangement joins TRBV19 to TRBJ1-5, with TRBD1 as a possible D gene (5 bases). Germline V gene sequence: CDR1 LNHDA, CDR2 SQIVND (reference sequence). V was shortened by 1 base and J by 6 bases, with 19 bases between the two germline ends. The CDR3 is made up of 17 amino acids. CDR3 sequence reads: CASSIGPGGGRGQPQHF. The CDR3 DNA sequence: TGTGCCAGTAGTATAGGCCCTGGGGGAGGCCGAGGTCAGCCCCAGCATTTT.

This clonotype appeared a few times. The chain couples TRBV7-9 to TRBJ1-4; D not resolved. Germline CDR1 and CDR2: SEHNR and FQNEAQ (reference sequence). The length of the CDR3 is 13 residues. Trimming took off 1 base at V and 4 bases at J, with 4 bases between the two ends. The chain's CDR3 is CASSLGFNEKLFF. For the CDR3, the DNA is TGTGCCAGCAGCTTAGGCTTTAATGAAAAACTGTTTTTT. Combining the CDR3 with reference TRBV7-9 and TRBJ1-4 gives the whole variable domain DTGVSQNPRHKITKRGQNVTFRCDPISEHNRLYWYRQTLGQGPEFLTYFQNEAQLEKSRLLSDRFSAERPKGSFSTLEIQRTEQGDSAMYLCASSLGFNEKLFFGSGTQLSVL.

This clonotype was counted at least ten times. For the CDR3, the DNA is TGTGCCAGCAGCTACCGGACAGGGAAGTATGGCTACACCTTC. Its protein product is CASSYRTGKYGYTF. The chain uses TRBV7-2 and TRBJ1-2; 8 nucleotides agree with TRBD1. The CDR3 sequence is 14 residues long. The V gene's germline CDR1 is SGHTA and CDR2 FQGNSA. Unmatched junction bases numbered 6, after V lost 4 bases and J lost 5 bases.

This clonotype was observed many times. J is TRBJ2-7 and V is TRBV12-3 or TRBV12-4, with D unclear. V was shortened by 6 bases and J by 3 bases, with 15 bases between the two germline ends. The CDR3 covers 14 residues. CDR3 in DNA: TGTGCCAGCAGCTTCCGCCAAGGCAACTACGAGCAGTACTTC. It encodes CASSFRQGNYEQYF.

This clonotype was recorded at least ten times. V usage is TRBV30 and J usage is TRBJ2-2; D possibly corresponds to TRBD1 (6 bases). The CDR3 spans 15 residues. From germline, CDR1 is GTSNPN and CDR2 SVGIG (reference sequence). V lost 7 bases and J lost 2, with 17 bases in between. The CDR3 spells CAYQGGDLNTGELFF. CDR3 DNA sequence: TGTGCCTACCAAGGGGGAGACCTAAACACCGGGGAGCTGTTTTTT.

This clonotype was picked up many times. The chain recombines TRBV20-1 with TRBJ1-5; the match to TRBD1 covers 8 bases. Germline CDR1 reads DFQATT; CDR2 reads SNEGSKA (reference sequence). This CDR3 comprises 16 residues. The V and J ends lost 7 bases and 0 bases, in that order; junction bases with no gene match: 11. This CDR3 is CSVSRGPIYSNQPQHF. The CDR3 DNA sequence: TGCAGTGTCAGCAGGGGGCCAATCTATAGCAATCAGCCCCAGCATTTT.